The 3 T cell receptor beta chains listed next were all sequenced from one sample in a study of response to subunit inactivated influenza vaccine. TCRdb recomputed calls from the RT-PCR reads with MiXCR, one row per CDR3 protein. There are around 520,000 distinct CDR3 sequences in the sample; over 25% occur only once, and 1.5% to 2% lies in the top ten. Sample: CD4+ T cells sorted from PBMCs, taken 5 to 6 days after vaccination. The source is a man aged 50-59 years who received an inactivated influenza vaccine.

This clonotype was seen more than once but under ten times. The chain combines TRBV27 with TRBJ2-7; no firm D call. The V and J ends lost 5 bases and 1 base respectively, with 12 bases between them. From germline, CDR1 is MNHEY and CDR2 SMNVEV (reference sequence). The CDR3 totals 14 residues. CDR3 protein: CASSQDLGSYEQYF. Written as DNA, the CDR3 is TGTGCCAGCAGTCAAGATCTGGGTTCCTACGAGCAGTACTTC.

This clonotype was counted only a few times. In DNA, the CDR3 is TGTGCCACCAGTGTCGGGGGGGAGACCCAGTACTTC. Amino acids: CATSVGGETQYF. The gene calls are TRBV24-1 and TRBJ2-5; 7 bases line up with TRBD2. V dropped 5 bases and J dropped 5; count of bases not matched to a gene: 1. The CDR3 loop spans 12 amino acids. CDR1 is KGHDR and CDR2 is SFDVKD in the germline V gene.

The table lists this clonotype with many counts. V is TRBV6-2 or TRBV6-3 and J is TRBJ1-2; D not resolved. V lost 0 bases and J 0 bases, leaving 23 bases between the germline ends. Germline V gene data show CDR1 as MNHEY and CDR2 as SVGEGT. The CDR3 covers 20 residues. The CDR3: CASSYSRPPGHPLANYGYTF. The CDR3 DNA sequence: TGTGCCAGCAGTTACTCTAGACCCCCGGGCCATCCTCTGGCTAACTATGGCTACACCTTC.